Presented here are 6 T cell receptor beta chains from one specimen sequenced in a study of cytomegalovirus exposure and HLA in healthy donors. PCR used 60 Vbeta primers and 13 Jbeta primers. Profiled with immunoSEQ multiplex PCR; TCRdb holds only in-frame clones, not every one. Seen here are roughly 97,000 clones, approximately 73% observed once, and the top ten hold less than 4.5%. Sequences were obtained from PBMCs. These receptors were collected from a middle-aged man in good health and CMV-seronegative.

The chain's CDR3 is CASSQGDGGGYTF. The CDR3 DNA sequence: TGCGCCAGCAGCCAAGGGGATGGAGGGGGCTACACCTTC. This chain joins TRBV4-3 and TRBJ1-2; D is ambiguous. This CDR3 comprises 13 residues. CDR1 and CDR2 from the germline V gene are LGHNA and YSLEER. Trimming shortened V by 1 base and J by 8 bases, and 11 bases separated the two germline ends.

The chain has TRBV5-6 and TRBJ1-6; a weak D match, TRBD1 (6 bases). Germline V gene lookup returns CDR1 SGHDT and CDR2 YYEEEE. The CDR3 spans 15 residues. The V end lost 6 bases, the J end lost 6 bases, and 16 bases lay between the germline ends. CDR3: CASIRQGIRNSPLHF. For the CDR3, the DNA is TGTGCCAGCATCCGTCAGGGGATTCGTAATTCACCCCTCCACTTT.

The rearrangement uses TRBV6-1 and TRBJ2-5; D remains ambiguous. This CDR3 is 14 amino acids long. Germline V gene lookup returns CDR1 MNHNS and CDR2 SASEGT. V lost 2 bases, J lost 5 bases, and 12 bases lay in between. The DNA for the CDR3 is TGTGCCAGCAGTGAATGGTCGGGTCGGGAGACCCAGTACTTC. This translates into CASSEWSGRETQYF.

The chain recombines TRBV27 with TRBJ1-2; D is uncertain. Germline CDR1 is MNHEY and CDR2 is SMNVEV (reference sequence). The CDR3 consists of 14 residues. V lost 6 bases, J lost 3 bases, and 14 bases lay in between. The CDR3, as DNA: TGTGCCAGCAGCCCAGGCAGAGCTTACTATGGCTACACCTTC. This sequence encodes CASSPGRAYYGYTF.

This chain's CDR3 is CASSQAEGQIEAFF. As DNA, the CDR3 is TGCGCCAGCAGCCAAGCCGAAGGACAAATTGAAGCTTTCTTT. The V and J genes are TRBV4-3 and TRBJ1-1; D is possibly TRBD1 (5 bases). Germline V gene sequence: CDR1 LGHNA, CDR2 YSLEER. V lost 1 base and J lost 7, with 13 bases in between. The CDR3 is 14 amino acids.

The chain has TRBV7-9 and TRBJ2-5; possible D gene TRBD1, 5 bases. Germline V CDR1 and CDR2: SEHNR, FQNEAQ (reference sequence). V lost 5 bases and J lost 3, with 7 bases in between. The CDR3 sequence is 12 residues long. CDR3 amino acids: CASSRQKETQYF. For the CDR3, the DNA is TGTGCCAGCAGCCGACAGAAAGAGACCCAGTACTTC.